Following are 14 T cell receptor beta chains from one sample sequenced in a study of prognosis after radiotherapy for stage I lung cancer. Starting from genomic DNA, TCR beta CDR3 was amplified through two-round multiplex PCR. Primers specific to each TRBV and TRBJ gene were used in first-round PCR. TCRdb passed the multiplex PCR reads through MiXCR, listing each CDR3 protein once. This table has 30,000 to 40,000 distinct CDR3 sequences, under 40% appearing once. The sample here was PBMCs, taken before or after stereotactic body radiation therapy (not recorded which). These TCRs come from a donor over 45 with non-small cell lung cancer.

This clonotype was counted many times. The chain couples TRBV6-4 to TRBJ2-2, with 8 nucleotides matching TRBD2. Germline CDR1 is MRHNA and CDR2 is SNTAGT. V dropped 6 bases and J dropped 3; count of bases not matched to a gene: 6. This CDR3 is built from 15 residues. In DNA, the CDR3 is TGTGCCAGCAGCAGCGGGAGTAGGGACACCGGGGAGCTGTTTTTT. This encodes CASSSGSRDTGELFF.

This clonotype was recorded many times. The chain employs TRBV11-2 and TRBJ1-1, with D uncertain. The CDR3 totals 13 residues. Trimming took off 5 bases at V and 3 bases at J, with 10 bases between the two ends. Germline CDR1 SGHAT, CDR2 FQNNGV. The CDR3 region is CASSPNGYTEAFF. The CDR3 DNA reads TGTGCCAGCAGCCCTAATGGATACACTGAAGCTTTCTTT.

This clonotype is labeled medium-sized. The J gene is TRBJ2-3, the V gene TRBV12-3 or TRBV12-4, with D possibly being TRBD1 (5 bases). V was cut by 3 bases and J by 4 bases, with 14 bases left in between. The CDR3 is made up of 15 amino acids. This chain's CDR3 is CASSFSLGESDTQYF. The CDR3 DNA reads TGTGCCAGCAGTTTTTCGTTAGGGGAATCAGATACGCAGTATTTT.

V is TRBV30 and J is TRBJ2-2; 11 nucleotides agree with TRBD2. Trimming took 1 base from V and 5 from J; bases not matched to a gene: 12. Germline CDR1 is GTSNPN and CDR2 is SVGIG (reference sequence). The CDR3 sequence is 18 residues long. The CDR3 nucleotides are TGTGCCTGGAGTGCCCCTAGCGGGGGGACCGGCGGAACCGGGGAGCTGTTTTTT. Translated, it gives CAWSAPSGGTGGTGELFF.

This clonotype was counted at least ten times. In DNA form, the CDR3 reads TGTGCCTGGAGTGTTTTTGTCTCCCTCTCCTACAATGAGCAGTTCTTC. This codes for CAWSVFVSLSYNEQFF. V and J are TRBV30 and TRBJ2-1; D remains unclear. The V gene lost 0 bases and the J gene lost 0 bases, with 12 bases spanning the gap. The germline CDR1 and CDR2 sequences are GTSNPN and SVGIG (reference sequence). CDR3 length: 16 amino acids.

The J gene is TRBJ1-6, the V gene TRBV11-2, with 7 bases matching TRBD1. J lost 6 bases, V lost 10 bases, and 12 bases had no gene match. The CDR3 extends over 15 amino acids. The germline V gene encodes CDR1 SGHAT and CDR2 FQNNGV. The CDR3 spells CATTRTGTVNSPLHF. The CDR3 region has the DNA TGTGCCACTACGAGAACCGGGACAGTTAATTCACCCCTCCACTTT.

This clonotype was observed many times. The V gene is TRBV10-3, the J gene TRBJ1-3; D remains unclear. V gave up 6 bases and J gave up 4 bases, with 13 bases separating them. The CDR3 runs to 14 residues. CDR1 and CDR2 from the germline V gene are ENHRY and SYGVKD. Here the CDR3 reads CAIRSDKTGNTIYF. The CDR3 coding sequence is TGTGCCATCAGATCAGACAAAACCGGAAACACCATATATTTT.

On this clonotype itself: A junction boundary mismatches the germline segment, possibly from a read error. The genes are TRBV25-1 and TRBJ2-5; no definite D call. The CDR3 is made up of 15 amino acids. Germline-derived CDR1 and CDR2 are MGHDK and SYGVNS. The CDR3 nucleotides read TGTGTCAGCAGTGAATTTCTGGGCTTTGAAGAGACCCAGTACTTC. This translates into CVSSEFLGFEETQYF.

This clonotype has a count of ten or more. The rearrangement uses TRBV29-1 and TRBJ1-4; 7 bases align to TRBD1. Looked up from germline, CDR1 is SQVTM and CDR2 is ANQGSEA. V shed 3 bases, J shed 8 bases, and the junction held 6 bases outside the gene matches. The CDR3 length is 13 residues. The CDR3 DNA reads as TGCAGCGTTGAGGAGGGGGCAGAGGAAAAACTGTTTTTT. Its translation: CSVEEGAEEKLFF.

This clonotype was seen ten or more times. The chain uses TRBV28 and TRBJ2-1; D is ambiguous. The V gene lost 6 bases and the J gene lost 0 bases, with 12 bases spanning the gap. Germline V CDR1 and CDR2: MDHEN, SYDVKM. This CDR3 comprises 15 residues. The CDR3 protein is CASSHGPSSYNEQFF. In nucleotides, the CDR3 is TGTGCCAGCAGCCATGGTCCCAGCTCCTACAATGAGCAGTTCTTC.

The chain couples TRBV19 to TRBJ1-1, with 7 bases lining up with TRBD1. CDR1 and CDR2 from the germline V gene are LNHDA and SQIVND (reference sequence). The CDR3 is 14 residues long. V lost 5 bases and J lost 0; bases outside the gene matches: 3. The CDR3 sequence is CASSQGVMNTEAFF. The CDR3 DNA reads as TGTGCCAGTAGTCAGGGGGTCATGAACACTGAAGCTTTCTTT.

The V gene is TRBV12-3 or TRBV12-4, the J gene TRBJ2-3; 7 nucleotides match TRBD2. The CDR3 runs to 15 residues. V shed 2 bases and J 6 bases; nucleotides not matched to a gene: 8. CDR3 nucleotides: TGTGCCAGCAGTTTATCTCTAGCGGTGGTGGATACGCAGTATTTT. Its translation is CASSLSLAVVDTQYF.

A few counts support this clonotype. A much larger clone differs from this one at a single base, so this may be a read error. The chain carries TRBV6-1 and TRBJ1-4; D remains ambiguous. The ends were cut back, 9 bases at V and 7 bases at J, with 21 bases in the middle. CDR1 is MNHNS and CDR2 is SASEGT in the germline V gene. This CDR3 is built from 15 residues. The CDR3 bases are TGTGCCAGAAGGGAGCAAATCGGAGCCACTGAAAAACTGTTTTTT. This gives the protein CARREQIGATEKLFF.

Of note for this clonotype: A far more abundant clone sits one base away, making this likely a read error. The rearrangement uses TRBV6-2 or TRBV6-3 and TRBJ1-1; no definite D call. Between the trimmed V and J ends, which lost 10 bases and 3 bases, there was a span of 21 bases. This CDR3 spans 15 amino acids. Germline CDR1 reads MNHEY; CDR2 reads SVGEGT. CDR3 sequence reads: CATDLKGLGYTEAFF. DNA for the CDR3: TGTGCCACGGACCTAAAGGGCTTGGGCTACACTGAAGCTTTCTTT.